The rows below give T cell receptor beta chains drawn from one sample of a study of cytomegalovirus exposure and HLA in healthy donors. Clones were sequenced by immunoSEQ multiplex PCR, and TCRdb holds only the in-frame ones, with some missing. The data contain 150,000 to 200,000 clones, roughly 84% of them singletons. Material for sequencing was PBMCs. The origin of the receptors is a man between 18 and 35 years old in good health and CMV-seropositive. CDR3s include the opening cysteine and the closing phenylalanine or tryptophan. A D gene is named only where the DNA matches it firmly. Part of the rows lack a size; the others show once, few, many or a class for expanded clones.

d_gene: TRBD2
j_gene: TRBJ2-7
v_gene: TRBV19
abundance: .
CDR3aa: CATKAAGGTYEQYF
CDR3nt: TGTGCCACCAAAGCGGCGGGAGGGACCTACGAGCAGTACTTC

d_gene: TRBD2
j_gene: TRBJ2-1
v_gene: TRBV7-2
abundance: .
CDR3aa: CASSLGWASGRIVNNEQFF
CDR3nt: TGTGCCAGCAGCTTAGGCTGGGCTAGCGGGAGGATCGTTAACAATGAGCAGTTCTTC

d_gene: TRBD1
j_gene: TRBJ1-5
v_gene: TRBV19
abundance: few
CDR3aa: CASTPGGYSNQPQHF
CDR3nt: TGTGCCAGTACCCCAGGGGGTTATAGCAATCAGCCCCAGCATTTT

d_gene: .
j_gene: TRBJ1-4
v_gene: TRBV6-1
abundance: .
CDR3aa: CASSGRGGNEKLFF
CDR3nt: TGTGCCAGCAGTGGTCGAGGGGGTAATGAAAAACTGTTTTTT

d_gene: TRBD2
j_gene: TRBJ2-7
v_gene: TRBV6-5
abundance: .
CDR3aa: CASSYSLAPSYEQYF
CDR3nt: TGTGCCAGCAGTTACTCACTAGCGCCATCCTACGAGCAGTACTTC

d_gene: .
j_gene: TRBJ1-3
v_gene: TRBV10-3
abundance: .
CDR3aa: CATCPLPAENTIYF
CDR3nt: TGTGCCACCTGCCCGTTGCCCGCGGAAAACACCATATATTTT

d_gene: .
j_gene: TRBJ2-2
v_gene: TRBV6-6
abundance: .
CDR3aa: CASSYSGGPHTGELFF
CDR3nt: TGTGCCAGCAGTTACTCGGGGGGGCCCCACACCGGGGAGCTGTTTTTT

d_gene: .
j_gene: TRBJ2-5
v_gene: TRBV5-1
abundance: .
CDR3aa: CASSARQTQETQYF
CDR3nt: TGCGCCAGCAGCGCACGACAGACCCAAGAGACCCAGTACTTC

d_gene: TRBD1
j_gene: TRBJ1-5
v_gene: TRBV28
abundance: few
CDR3aa: CASSSNRDRANQPQHF
CDR3nt: TGTGCCAGCAGTTCAAACCGGGACAGGGCCAATCAGCCCCAGCATTTT

d_gene: .
j_gene: TRBJ1-4
v_gene: TRBV27
abundance: .
CDR3aa: CASSPFKGGEKLFF
CDR3nt: TGTGCCAGCAGCCCCTTCAAGGGGGGGGAAAAACTGTTTTTT

d_gene: .
j_gene: TRBJ2-5
v_gene: TRBV7-9
abundance: .
CDR3aa: CASSLGGTEETQYF
CDR3nt: TGTGCCAGCAGCCTAGGGGGGACAGAAGAGACCCAGTACTTC

d_gene: .
j_gene: TRBJ2-7
v_gene: TRBV28
abundance: .
CDR3aa: CASYSRGEIYEQYF
CDR3nt: TGTGCCAGCTATTCCAGGGGGGAGATCTACGAGCAGTACTTC

d_gene: .
j_gene: TRBJ1-2
v_gene: TRBV30
abundance: once
CDR3aa: CAWTGVNYGYTF
CDR3nt: TGTGCCTGGACAGGGGTGAACTATGGCTACACCTTC

d_gene: .
j_gene: TRBJ2-6
v_gene: TRBV27
abundance: .
CDR3aa: CASSLWASGANVLTF
CDR3nt: TGTGCCAGCAGTTTATGGGCCTCTGGGGCCAACGTCCTGACTTTC

d_gene: .
j_gene: TRBJ1-5
v_gene: TRBV28
abundance: once
CDR3aa: CASTRGWGPGQGGNQPQHF
CDR3nt: TGTGCCAGCACCCGGGGCTGGGGTCCGGGACAAGGGGGCAATCAGCCCCAGCATTTT